Below, 20 T cell receptor beta chains from the same sample are listed, as sequenced in a study of neurological immune-mediated disorders (dated by TCRdb to about 2019). The receptor library was made with 5' RACE. Sequencing was performed on an Illumina HiSeq 2500. The public sequencing data were trimmed at Q25 with fastp and processed into clonotypes with MiXCR by TCRdb, which kept only in-frame beta chains. Rows with a matching CDR3 protein are joined into one entry that keeps the most common DNA and genes. The sample has 45,000 to 55,000 distinct CDR3 sequences on record, about 9.4% of them singletons. The leading ten clones occupy about 20% of the sample. The sequenced sample was PBMCs. These TCRs come from a woman between 40 and 50 years old with HTLV-1-associated myelopathy (HAM/TSP).

The table lists this clonotype with many counts. V usage is TRBV14 and J usage is TRBJ2-7, with D tentatively TRBD2 (6 bases). Germline loops: CDR1 SGHDN, CDR2 FVKESK. CDR3 length: 16 residues. V was clipped by 5 bases and J by 7 bases, with 24 bases between them. CDR3: CASSFIGRTEAGEQYF. In nucleotides, the CDR3 is TGTGCCAGCAGCTTTATCGGGCGGACCGAGGCGGGGGAGCAGTACTTC.

The V gene is TRBV12-3 or TRBV12-4, the J gene TRBJ2-7, with 14 bases that match TRBD2. After removal of 7 bases from V and 6 bases from J, the junction contained 14 bases not matched to a gene. This CDR3 contains 17 residues. DNA of the CDR3: TGTGCCAGCACCACTGGTTTGCGACTAGCGGGGGGGCTCGAGCAGTACTTC. This gives the protein CASTTGLRLAGGLEQYF.

This clonotype has ten or more counts. J is TRBJ2-7 and V is TRBV6-6; maybe TRBD2 (7 bases). The V end was cut by 7 bases, the J end by 5 bases, with 21 bases between. Germline V gene lookup returns CDR1 MNHNY and CDR2 SVGAGI (reference sequence). The CDR3 has 15 amino acids. In DNA, the CDR3 is TGTGCCAGCATCAATTTGGGGGGGCAGAGTCACGAGCAGTACTTC. Its protein is CASINLGGQSHEQYF.

This clonotype appeared many times. The chain uses TRBV5-6 and TRBJ1-1; weak D call: TRBD1 (5 bases). Between the trimmed V and J ends, which lost 2 bases and 7 bases, there was a span of 15 bases. CDR1 SGHDT and CDR2 YYEEEE come from the germline V gene. The CDR3 is 14 residues long. This CDR3 is CASSFIAGAHEAFF. CDR3 coding DNA: TGTGCCAGCAGCTTTATCGCTGGGGCACATGAAGCTTTCTTT.

This clonotype was seen many times. The chain links TRBV2 to TRBJ1-5; 7 bases line up with TRBD1. V was pared by 5 bases and J by 2 bases, with 3 bases of the junction left unmatched. Germline V gives CDR1 SNHLY, CDR2 FYNNEI. The CDR3 extends over 14 amino acids. This CDR3 reads CASSNQGGNQPQHF. CDR3 bases: TGTGCCAGCAGTAACCAGGGGGGCAATCAGCCCCAGCATTTT.

This clonotype was counted many times. CDR3 DNA sequence: TGCGCCAGCAGCTTGGCTAGCGGTGACTACGAGCAGTACTTC. Translating gives CASSLASGDYEQYF. This sequence joins TRBV5-1 and TRBJ2-7; 7 nucleotides line up with TRBD2. With V trimmed by 0 bases and J by 3 bases, 3 bases remained unmatched. CDR1 SGHRS and CDR2 YFSETQ come from the germline V gene. This CDR3 is built from 14 residues.

This sequence joins TRBV18 and TRBJ1-1, with unresolved D. CDR1 is KGHSH, CDR2 LQKENI, per germline. Trimming removed 4 bases at V and 1 base at J, with 7 bases between. The CDR3 contains 13 residues. The CDR3 bases are TGTGCCAGCTCACTCCAGGCGAACACTGAAGCTTTCTTT. This sequence encodes CASSLQANTEAFF.

This clonotype was picked up many times. The V call is TRBV14, the J call TRBJ1-2; maybe TRBD1 (5 bases). Germline lookup yields CDR1 SGHDN and CDR2 FVKESK. With 2 bases removed from V and 5 bases from J, the gap between germline ends came to 9 bases. The CDR3 sequence is 13 residues long. The CDR3 DNA reads TGTGCCAGCAGCCAATGGGGGGTGTATGGCTACACCTTC. It codes for CASSQWGVYGYTF.

At least ten counts were recorded for this clonotype. This sequence joins TRBV7-2 and TRBJ2-4; a weak D match, TRBD2 (6 bases). The ends were cut back, 2 bases at V and 6 bases at J, with 14 bases in the middle. Germline CDR1 SGHTA, CDR2 FQGNSA. There are 15 residues in the CDR3. The DNA of the CDR3 is TGTGCCAGCAGCTTATCGACGGGGGATGGAAACATTCAGTACTTC. Translation: CASSLSTGDGNIQYF.

This clonotype was seen repeatedly, ten times or more. The chain recombines TRBV4-1 with TRBJ2-5; 9 bases are a match to TRBD2. After removal of 3 bases from V and 3 bases from J, the junction contained 11 bases not matched to a gene. The CDR3 length is 17 residues. CDR1 and CDR2 (germline): MGHRA, YSYEKL. The CDR3 region has the DNA TGCGCCAGCAGCCATAATCTCGGACTAGCGCGGGAAGAGACCCAGTACTTC. Protein product: CASSHNLGLAREETQYF.

The table lists this clonotype with many counts. The V and J genes are TRBV7-8 and TRBJ2-2, with a possible D match to TRBD1 (5 bases). This CDR3 is built from 17 residues. In germline, CDR1 is SGHVS, CDR2 FQNEAQ. V was clipped by 7 bases and J by 2 bases, with 20 bases between them. CDR3 region: CASTFTGWAENTGELFF. The CDR3 coding sequence is TGTGCCAGCACCTTCACAGGTTGGGCAGAAAACACCGGGGAGCTGTTTTTT.

V gene TRBV7-2 combines with J gene TRBJ2-1; weak D call: TRBD2 (5 bases). The tail of the sequence fits TRBJ2-7 better, so the J call may be wrong. Germline CDR1 reads SGHTA; CDR2 reads FQGNSA. The CDR3 loop spans 13 amino acids. CDR3 sequence: CASSLELGYEQYF. CDR3 nucleotide sequence: TGTGCCAGCAGCTTAGAACTAGGTTACGAGCAGTACTTC.

This clonotype was seen repeatedly, ten times or more. The rearrangement uses TRBV7-2 and TRBJ1-5, with D perhaps TRBD1 (5 bases). The V gene lost 1 base and the J gene lost 6 bases, with 16 bases spanning the gap. The CDR3 runs 16 residues. Germline CDR1 SGHTA, CDR2 FQGNSA. CDR3: CASSLVLTADPQPQHF. In nucleotides, the CDR3 is TGTGCCAGCAGCTTAGTTCTGACAGCCGATCCTCAGCCCCAGCATTTT.

This clonotype was seen many times. The rearrangement uses TRBV3-1 and TRBJ2-7; 11 bases map to TRBD2. V lost 4 bases, J lost 1 base, and 12 bases stayed unmatched. The CDR3 loop spans 18 amino acids. CDR1 is LGHDT and CDR2 is YNNKEL in the germline V gene (reference sequence). CDR3 nucleotide sequence: TGTGCCAGCAGCCCCTTAACTAGCGGGAGAGCAAGATCCTACGAGCAGTACTTC. As protein: CASSPLTSGRARSYEQYF.

The sample holds many counts of this clonotype. The chain is built from TRBV12-3 or TRBV12-4 and TRBJ2-3, with 15 bases that match TRBD2. V lost 7 bases and J lost 2; bases outside the gene matches: 10. The length of the CDR3 is 18 residues. CDR3 DNA sequence: TGTGCCAGCAAGCCCCCGGGACTAGCGGGGGGACCCACAGATACGCAGTATTTT. Translated, it gives CASKPPGLAGGPTDTQYF.

Written as DNA, the CDR3 is TGCGCCAGCAGCGGCGACTTTCTTGGCTACACCTTC. Its protein is CASSGDFLGYTF. V is TRBV4-1 and J is TRBJ1-2; no firm D call. This CDR3 has 12 residues. V lost 5 bases and J 7 bases, leaving 11 bases between the germline ends. Germline V gene lookup returns CDR1 MGHRA and CDR2 YSYEKL.

This clonotype was picked up many times. V usage is TRBV6-5 and J usage is TRBJ2-7; D is unclear. This CDR3 comprises 13 residues. Germline-derived CDR1 and CDR2 are MNHEY and SVGAGI. Trimming took off 6 bases at V and 7 bases at J, with 16 bases between the two ends. The CDR3 region is CASSAATLGEQYF. DNA for the CDR3: TGTGCCAGCAGCGCGGCGACCCTGGGGGAGCAGTACTTC.

This clonotype showed up many times. The V and J genes are TRBV7-2 and TRBJ2-3; TRBD2 is a possible D gene (5 bases). Deletions cut 8 bases from V and 0 bases from J, with 12 bases between. The CDR3 is 14 amino acids. The germline CDR1 and CDR2 sequences are SGHTA and FQGNSA. CDR3 nucleotides: TGTGCCAGCCGAGACCGGACTAGCACAGATACGCAGTATTTT. Amino acid sequence: CASRDRTSTDTQYF.

The table lists this clonotype with many counts. This sequence joins TRBV10-3 and TRBJ2-5; D call uncertain. The CDR3 contains 15 residues. CDR1 ENHRY and CDR2 SYGVKD come from the germline V gene. Trimming left V 0 bases short and J 2 bases short, with 10 bases between. CDR3 in amino acids: CAISESGVPQETQYF. The DNA of the CDR3 is TGTGCCATCAGTGAGTCTGGGGTACCGCAAGAGACCCAGTACTTC.

In this sample, this clonotype turned up many times. The chain has TRBV5-1 and TRBJ2-2, with D unresolved. Trimming took 0 bases from V and 2 from J, leaving 5 bases between them. This CDR3 region has 14 residues. Germline V CDR1 and CDR2: SGHRS, YFSETQ. The CDR3 DNA follows: TGCGCCAGCAGCTTGGAGAAAAACACCGGGGAGCTGTTTTTT. Its translation is CASSLEKNTGELFF.